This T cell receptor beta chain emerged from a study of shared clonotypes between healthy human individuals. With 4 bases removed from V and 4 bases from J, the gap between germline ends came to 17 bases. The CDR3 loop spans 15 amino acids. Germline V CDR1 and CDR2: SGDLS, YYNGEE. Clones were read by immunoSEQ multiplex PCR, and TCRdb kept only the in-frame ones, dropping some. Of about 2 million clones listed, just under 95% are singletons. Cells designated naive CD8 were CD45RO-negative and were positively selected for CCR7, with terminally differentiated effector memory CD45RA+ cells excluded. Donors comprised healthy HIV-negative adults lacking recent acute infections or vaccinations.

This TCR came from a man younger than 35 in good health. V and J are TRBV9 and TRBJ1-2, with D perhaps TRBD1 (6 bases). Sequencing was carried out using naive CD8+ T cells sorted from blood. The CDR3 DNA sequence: TGTGCCAGCAGCCTACAACACAGGGAACCCTATGGCTACACCTTC. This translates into CASSLQHREPYGYTF.